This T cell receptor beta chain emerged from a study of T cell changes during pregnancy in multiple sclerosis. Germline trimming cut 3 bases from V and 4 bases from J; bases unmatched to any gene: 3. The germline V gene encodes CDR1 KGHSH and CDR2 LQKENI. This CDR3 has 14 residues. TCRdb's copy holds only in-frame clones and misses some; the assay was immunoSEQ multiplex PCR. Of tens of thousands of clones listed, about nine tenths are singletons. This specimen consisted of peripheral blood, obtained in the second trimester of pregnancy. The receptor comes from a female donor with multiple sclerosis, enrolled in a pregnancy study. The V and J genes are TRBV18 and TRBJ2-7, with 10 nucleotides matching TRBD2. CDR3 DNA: TGTGCCAGCTCACCCCCTAGCGGGAGTTACGAGCAGTACTTC. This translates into CASSPPSGSYEQYF.